One T cell receptor (beta chain) is described in this entry. Produced via immunoSEQ multiplex PCR; TCRdb's table is partial and in-frame only. The data hold approximately 220,000 clones, with roughly 89% observed a single time. CDR1 and CDR2 from the germline V gene are SNHLY and FYNNEI. The CDR3 contains 15 residues. The V end was cut by 4 bases, the J end by 5 bases, with 17 bases between. This entry comes from a study of blood T cell repertoires in COVID-19. The specimen sequenced was peripheral blood. This sequence was found in a man between 60 and 75 years old who had recovered from COVID-19. The chain carries TRBV2 and TRBJ2-5, with a tentative D call TRBD2 (6 bases). Here the CDR3 DNA reads TGTGCCAGCAGTGTACTCGGGACTTACGCGGAGACCCAGTACTTC. Protein product: CASSVLGTYAETQYF.